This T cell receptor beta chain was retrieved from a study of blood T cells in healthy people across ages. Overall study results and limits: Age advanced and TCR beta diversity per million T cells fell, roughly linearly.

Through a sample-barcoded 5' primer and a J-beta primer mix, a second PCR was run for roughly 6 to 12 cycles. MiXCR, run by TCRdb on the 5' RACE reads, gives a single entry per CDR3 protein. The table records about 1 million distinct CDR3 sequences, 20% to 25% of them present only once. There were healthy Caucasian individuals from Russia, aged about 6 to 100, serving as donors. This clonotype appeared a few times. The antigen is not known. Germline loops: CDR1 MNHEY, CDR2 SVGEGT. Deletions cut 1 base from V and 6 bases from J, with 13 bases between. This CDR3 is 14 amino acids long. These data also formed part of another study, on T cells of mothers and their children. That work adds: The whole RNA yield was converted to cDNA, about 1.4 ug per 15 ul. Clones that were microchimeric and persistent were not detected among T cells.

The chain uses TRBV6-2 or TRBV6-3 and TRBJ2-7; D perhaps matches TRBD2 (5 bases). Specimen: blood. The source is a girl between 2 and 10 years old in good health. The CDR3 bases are TGTGCCAGCAGTTACTTCTCAGGACTCCGCGAGCAGTACTTC. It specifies CASSYFSGLREQYF.